This entry is about one T cell receptor beta chain. What it binds is not known. This sample is part of a study of T cells after yellow fever vaccination. Study findings and constraints: The secondary T-cell response peaked on day 5, not day 15, but was weaker. Only a small proportion of the clonotypes turned up in both the CD4 and the CD8 compartments, likely arising from convergent recombination. A large majority of primary-vaccination clones showed up again after the booster (about 96% CD4, 88% CD8). There was a possibility that FACS-sorted repertoires contained abundant clonotypes contaminating from the bulk population.

The junction had 14 bases not matched to a gene; V was cut back by 4 bases and J by 3 bases. The germline gives CDR1 SGDLS, CDR2 YYNGEE. The CDR3 has 17 amino acids. TCRdb called the 5' RACE reads again in MiXCR, with one record for every CDR3 protein. This repertoire shows some 600,000 distinct CDR3 sequences, over 9% found once; its top ten account for approximately 15%. The chain employs TRBV9 and TRBJ2-3; TRBD2 agrees at 7 bases. This TCR was sampled from a man aged 30 to 39 who received the YFV17D yellow fever vaccine. Sequencing used PBMCs, obtained on the day of the yellow fever booster vaccination. CDR3 nucleotide sequence: TGTGCCAGCAGCTCCCCTCGGGAGGTGGCTGTAACAGATACGCAGTATTTT. This translates into CASSSPREVAVTDTQYF.